The next 30 T cell receptor beta chains were all read from a single sample in a study of blood T cell repertoires in COVID-19. TCRdb keeps only in-frame clones here, not all; method: immunoSEQ multiplex PCR. Of more than 80,000 clones listed, approximately 83% are singletons. Input material: peripheral blood. The origin of the receptors is an elderly woman with active or convalescent COVID-19.

The rearrangement uses TRBV3-1 (or the pseudogene TRBV3-2) and TRBJ2-3; 10 bases map to TRBD1. CDR3 length: 17 residues. Germline CDR1 LGHDT, CDR2 YNNKEL (reference sequence). V dropped 3 bases and J dropped 3; count of bases not matched to a gene: 9. The chain's CDR3 is CASSQGRRQGATDTQYF. In DNA form, the CDR3 reads TGTGCCAGCAGCCAGGGCAGGAGACAGGGGGCAACAGATACGCAGTATTTT.

The chain combines TRBV11-3 with TRBJ2-5, with D possibly being TRBD1 (6 bases). The CDR3 extends over 16 amino acids. Trimming pared 5 bases from V and 5 bases from J, leaving 21 bases between. Germline V gene data show CDR1 as SGHNT and CDR2 as YENEEA. In nucleotides, the CDR3 is TGTGCCAGCAGCCCCCATCTAACGGACAGAGGGGAGACCCAGTACTTC. Translating gives CASSPHLTDRGETQYF.

This clone was found once. J is TRBJ1-2 and V is TRBV4-1, with D perhaps TRBD1 (5 bases). The CDR3 consists of 16 residues. Trimming pared 4 bases from V and 5 bases from J, leaving 20 bases between. Germline CDR1 reads MGHRA; CDR2 reads YSYEKL. DNA of the CDR3: TGCGCCAGCAGCCCCGCCGGGGGAGGGAGTACTTATGGCTACACCTTC. Residues: CASSPAGGGSTYGYTF.

The chain employs TRBV5-6 and TRBJ1-6; TRBD1 aligns across 7 bases. V dropped 0 bases and J dropped 9; count of bases not matched to a gene: 3. The CDR3 runs to 14 residues. Germline V gives CDR1 SGHDT, CDR2 YYEEEE. The CDR3 DNA reads as TGTGCCAGCAGCTTGGACAGGGGACTTTCACCCCTCCACTTT. This translates into CASSLDRGLSPLHF.

The genes are TRBV28 and TRBJ1-2, with D tentatively TRBD1 (5 bases). CDR3 length: 12 residues. The V and J ends lost 4 bases and 5 bases respectively, with 8 bases between them. Germline assignment: CDR1 MDHEN and CDR2 SYDVKM. The CDR3: CASSWGGYGYTF. CDR3 bases: TGTGCCAGCAGTTGGGGGGGATATGGCTACACCTTC.

As for this clone: The sample has other DNA sequences that encode this CDR3 too. V is TRBV29-1 and J is TRBJ2-2; the match to TRBD1 covers 8 bases. Germline CDR1 reads SQVTM; CDR2 reads ANQGSEA. The ends lost 4 bases at V and 2 bases at J; junction bases unmatched: 3. The CDR3 loop spans 14 amino acids. The CDR3 loop reads CSVGDRLNTGELFF. The CDR3 region has the DNA TGCAGCGTTGGGGACAGGCTAAACACCGGGGAGCTGTTTTTT.

V usage is TRBV5-1 and J usage is TRBJ2-2, with 7 bases identical to TRBD1. Germline V gene lookup returns CDR1 SGHRS and CDR2 YFSETQ. The ends lost 2 bases at V and 5 bases at J; junction bases unmatched: 6. CDR3 size: 15 residues. CDR3 DNA sequence: TGCGCCAGCAGCTTAGACAGGGTCTCAACCGGGGAGCTGTTTTTT. Protein sequence: CASSLDRVSTGELFF. The full variable domain, completed using reference TRBV5-1 and TRBJ2-2, is KAGVTQTPRYLIKTRGQQVTLSCSPISGHRSVSWYQQTPGQGLQFLFEYFSETQRNKGNFPGRFSGRQFSNSRSEMNVSTLELGDSALYLCASSLDRVSTGELFFGEGSRLTVL.

The V and J genes are TRBV19 and TRBJ1-1; D gene ambiguous. Per the germline V gene, CDR1 is LNHDA and CDR2 is SQIVND (reference sequence). V was cut by 5 bases and J by 5 bases, with 12 bases left in between. The CDR3 covers 13 residues. This CDR3 reads CASSAPAGTEAFF. CDR3 in DNA: TGTGCCAGTAGTGCTCCCGCGGGGACTGAAGCTTTCTTT.

V and J are TRBV5-8 and TRBJ2-2; 7 nucleotides agree with TRBD1. V gave up 3 bases and J gave up 1 base; unmatched junction bases: 6. This CDR3 is built from 16 residues. The germline V gene has CDR1 SGHTS and CDR2 YDEGEE. CDR3: CASSSLQGRNTGELFF. CDR3 bases: TGTGCCAGCAGCTCATTACAGGGGCGGAACACCGGGGAGCTGTTTTTT.

The V call is TRBV9, the J call TRBJ2-2, with TRBD1 matching 7 bases. CDR1 and CDR2 from the germline V gene are SGDLS and YYNGEE. V trimming: 0 bases; J trimming: 1 base; junction bases outside the gene matches: 0. The CDR3 has 15 residues. CDR3 DNA: TGTGCCAGCAGCGTAGGGACAGGGAACACCGGGGAGCTGTTTTTT. Protein product: CASSVGTGNTGELFF.

The V call is TRBV3-1 (or the pseudogene TRBV3-2), the J call TRBJ2-3; D gene ambiguous. V dropped 1 base and J dropped 10 bases, with 15 bases sitting between them. This CDR3 contains 14 residues. Germline CDR1 LGHDT, CDR2 YNNKEL (reference sequence). This CDR3 reads CASSQARSVRSQYF. The CDR3 DNA follows: TGTGCCAGCAGCCAAGCTAGATCGGTAAGATCGCAGTATTTT.

The chain employs TRBV2 and TRBJ2-5, with 10 bases that match TRBD2. There are 16 residues in the CDR3. Germline V gene data show CDR1 as SNHLY and CDR2 as FYNNEI. V dropped 6 bases and J dropped 4; count of bases not matched to a gene: 11. Here the CDR3 DNA reads TGTGCCAGCAGGCGGCTAGCGGGAGTGGTAGGAGAGACCCAGTACTTC. It specifies CASRRLAGVVGETQYF.

The chain carries TRBV7-8 and TRBJ2-1; D may be TRBD2 (5 bases). Germline lookup yields CDR1 SGHVS and CDR2 FQNEAQ. The CDR3 is made up of 12 amino acids. The V end was cut by 5 bases, the J end by 9 bases, with 11 bases between. CDR3 in DNA: TGTGCCAGCAGCCCGAGCCGGGGTGAGCAGTTCTTC. It specifies CASSPSRGEQFF.

V and J are TRBV30 and TRBJ2-3; possibly TRBD1 for D (6 bases). This CDR3 is 16 amino acids long. Germline V CDR1 and CDR2: GTSNPN, SVGIG (reference sequence). The V end was cut by 2 bases, the J end by 5 bases, with 20 bases between. CDR3 amino acids: CAWSPRGQPGVDTQYF. CDR3 bases: TGTGCCTGGAGTCCCCGTGGACAGCCCGGTGTAGATACGCAGTATTTT.

The chain combines TRBV9 with TRBJ2-3, with 13 bases aligning to TRBD2. This CDR3 is built from 15 residues. J gave up 4 bases and V 5 bases, and 4 bases lay outside the gene matches. Looked up from germline, CDR1 is SGDLS and CDR2 is YYNGEE. DNA for the CDR3: TGTGCCAGCAGGGGCGGACTAGCGGGAGCAGATACGCAGTATTTT. This encodes CASRGGLAGADTQYF. Full variable domain (rest looked up from reference TRBV9 and TRBJ2-3): DSGVTQTPKHLITATGQRVTLRCSPRSGDLSVYWYQQSLDQGLQFLIQYYNGEERAKGNILERFSAQQFPDLHSELNLSSLELGDSALYFCASRGGLAGADTQYFGPGTRLTVL.

The chain carries TRBV9 and TRBJ2-7; perhaps TRBD1 as D (6 bases). The CDR3 is made up of 15 amino acids. Trimming removed 2 bases at V and 4 bases at J, with 16 bases between. Germline V gene data show CDR1 as SGDLS and CDR2 as YYNGEE. Here the CDR3 DNA reads TGTGCCAGCAGCGTGGACTCCGGGACACAATACGAGCAGTACTTC. This translates into CASSVDSGTQYEQYF.

The chain carries TRBV5-4 and TRBJ2-2; possible D gene TRBD2, 6 bases. Trimming shortened V by 2 bases and J by 4 bases, and 18 bases separated the two germline ends. Germline V gives CDR1 SGHNT, CDR2 YYREEE (reference sequence). This CDR3 contains 17 residues. DNA of the CDR3: TGTGCCAGCAGCTTTAGTAGCGGAGGGGACTTCACCGGGGAGCTGTTTTTT. Its protein product is CASSFSSGGDFTGELFF.

The chain recombines TRBV6-5 with TRBJ2-5; 8 nucleotides line up with TRBD2. The CDR3 length is 15 residues. V lost 2 bases to trimming and J lost 5 bases; unmatched junction nucleotides: 7. In germline, CDR1 is MNHEY, CDR2 SVGAGI. The CDR3 spells CASSYGTRGSETQYF. CDR3 DNA sequence: TGTGCCAGCAGTTACGGGACTAGGGGTAGTGAGACCCAGTACTTC.

The chain is built from TRBV6-6 and TRBJ2-7; 10 positions agree with TRBD2. Germline values: CDR1 MNHNY, CDR2 SVGAGI (reference sequence). The CDR3 contains 12 residues. Trimming at V came to 5 bases and at J to 7 bases, leaving 2 bases not matched to a gene. CDR3: CASSRTSGEQYF. CDR3 nucleotide sequence: TGTGCCAGCAGTAGGACTAGCGGTGAGCAGTACTTC.

CDR3 DNA sequence: TGTGCCAGCAGTGAACACGGAGGACAGGGGTCCTCACCCCTCCACTTT. It specifies CASSEHGGQGSSPLHF. The chain couples TRBV6-1 to TRBJ1-6; 9 nucleotides agree with TRBD1. Germline V gene lookup returns CDR1 MNHNS and CDR2 SASEGT. CDR3 length: 16 amino acids. J gave up 10 bases and V 2 bases, and 9 bases lay outside the gene matches.

This clone was counted between two and nine times. The V and J genes are TRBV18 and TRBJ2-5; D uncertain. CDR3 length equals 16 residues. Per germline, CDR1 KGHSH and CDR2 LQKENI. V was clipped by 3 bases and J by 4 bases, with 18 bases between them. The CDR3 nucleotides are TGTGCCAGCTCACCCACCCGCGACCCGGCGGCAGAGACCCAGTACTTC. Its translation: CASSPTRDPAAETQYF.

The rearrangement links TRBV5-4 to TRBJ1-6; 9 bases are shared with TRBD1. This CDR3 spans 13 amino acids. The V segment lost 9 bases and the J segment 8 bases; nucleotides outside the gene matches: 6. Germline V gives CDR1 SGHNT, CDR2 YYREEE (reference sequence). The CDR3 coding sequence is TGTGCCACAACAGACAGGGGGGATTCACCCCTCCACTTT. It specifies CATTDRGDSPLHF.

V is TRBV28 and J is TRBJ1-1; 7 bases match TRBD1. CDR1 is MDHEN and CDR2 is SYDVKM in the germline V gene. V lost 6 bases and J lost 2; bases outside the gene matches: 6. CDR3 length equals 14 residues. The CDR3 spells CASRTTGKNTEAFF. The CDR3 bases are TGTGCCAGCAGGACGACAGGGAAAAACACTGAAGCTTTCTTT.

Regarding this clone: The identical CDR3 is also encoded by other nucleotide sequences in the sample. CDR3 coding DNA: TGCGCCAGCAGCTTGGGCAGGGGTAATTCCTACGAGCAGTACTTC. It codes for CASSLGRGNSYEQYF. This chain connects TRBV5-1 to TRBJ2-7; TRBD1 might be the D (6 bases). The germline CDR1 and CDR2 sequences are SGHRS and YFSETQ. V gave up 0 bases and J gave up 1 base, with 11 bases separating them. This CDR3 is 15 amino acids long.

This clone has a single count. This chain joins TRBV19 and TRBJ1-2, with D possibly matching TRBD1 (6 bases). The CDR3 consists of 12 residues. Trimming took off 1 base at V and 10 bases at J, with 10 bases between the two ends. Germline assignment: CDR1 LNHDA and CDR2 SQIVND (reference sequence). The CDR3 coding sequence is TGTGCCAGTAGTATAGCGGGACATGCCTACACCTTC. Its translation is CASSIAGHAYTF.

The CDR3 loop is CASSPRTGNTEAFF. In DNA form, the CDR3 reads TGTGCCAGCAGCCCGAGGACGGGAAACACTGAAGCTTTCTTT. V and J are TRBV7-2 and TRBJ1-1; D call uncertain. Germline-derived CDR1 and CDR2 are SGHTA and FQGNSA. The CDR3 is 14 amino acids. Trimming took 5 bases from V and 2 from J, leaving 12 bases between them.

The chain recombines TRBV4-1 with TRBJ2-2; 7 bases align to TRBD2. This CDR3 region has 19 residues. Per germline, CDR1 MGHRA and CDR2 YSYEKL. V lost 0 bases and J lost 0; bases outside the gene matches: 10. The CDR3 nucleotides read TGCGCCAGCAGCCAAGATCTGACGACTAGCAGATCGAACACCGGGGAGCTGTTTTTT. Encoded protein: CASSQDLTTSRSNTGELFF.

This sequence joins TRBV6-2 or TRBV6-3 and TRBJ2-1, with a weak D call TRBD2 (6 bases). This CDR3 is 14 amino acids long. The germline CDR1 and CDR2 sequences are MNHEY and SVGEGT. V lost 4 bases to trimming and J lost 4 bases, with 11 bases between them. This CDR3 is CASSWAGRYNEQFF. The CDR3 DNA reads TGTGCCAGCAGTTGGGCAGGGAGGTACAATGAGCAGTTCTTC.

The chain employs TRBV7-7 and TRBJ2-3; 11 nucleotides agree with TRBD2. V trimming: 5 bases; J trimming: 4 bases; junction bases outside the gene matches: 5. Germline V CDR1 and CDR2: SSHAT, FNYEAQ (reference sequence). The CDR3 sequence is 15 residues long. The CDR3 is CASSPISGGADTQYF. CDR3 sequence (DNA): TGTGCCAGCAGCCCCATTAGCGGGGGGGCAGATACGCAGTATTTT.

The chain couples TRBV5-5 to TRBJ1-1; a possible D gene is TRBD1 (5 bases). Trimming took off 4 bases at V and 1 base at J, with 17 bases between the two ends. Germline loops: CDR1 SGHKS, CDR2 YYEKEE (reference sequence). The CDR3 consists of 16 residues. The CDR3 protein is CASSPQKDSANTEAFF. CDR3 nucleotides: TGTGCCAGCAGCCCACAAAAAGACAGTGCGAACACTGAAGCTTTCTTT.